Below are 30 T cell receptor beta chains sequenced from a single sample in a study of blood T cell repertoires in COVID-19 (dated by TCRdb to between 2020 and 2021). Libraries were prepared through the immunoSEQ multiplex PCR assay. TCRdb provides this immuneACCESS table in a form limited to in-frame rearrangements. Some clones are lacking; in checked studies, under half of them reflect an unresolved V gene, and why the rest are absent is not known. The sample yields about 39,000 clones; approximately 80% were counted once. 10% of the sample comes from the top ten. Sequencing was performed on peripheral blood. The receptors stem from a man in his sixties in a cohort sampled during active COVID-19.

The genes are TRBV29-1 and TRBJ1-1; D not certain. The V end was cut by 7 bases, the J end by 1 base, with 4 bases between. This CDR3 is 10 amino acids long. Germline values: CDR1 SQVTM, CDR2 ANQGSEA. CDR3 bases: TGCAGCGACGGGAACACTGAAGCTTTCTTT. Its protein product is CSDGNTEAFF.

The genes are TRBV11-2 and TRBJ2-3, with D possibly being TRBD1 (5 bases). CDR3 length: 13 residues. CDR1 and CDR2 from the germline V gene are SGHAT and FQNNGV. The V and J ends lost 5 bases and 0 bases respectively, with 6 bases between them. The CDR3 coding sequence is TGTGCCAGCAGCCGGACAAGCACAGATACGCAGTATTTT. Its protein is CASSRTSTDTQYF. Drawing the rest from reference TRBV11-2 and TRBJ2-3, the complete variable domain is EAGVAQSPRYKIIEKRQSVAFWCNPISGHATLYWYQQILGQGPKLLIQFQNNGVVDDSQLPKDRFSAERLKGVDSTLKIQPAKLEDSAVYLCASSRTSTDTQYFGPGTRLTVL.

This clone was recorded a few times. This chain joins TRBV27 and TRBJ1-6; D is undetermined. Germline assignment: CDR1 MNHEY and CDR2 SMNVEV (reference sequence). The V gene lost 5 bases and the J gene lost 6 bases, with 17 bases spanning the gap. The CDR3 is 16 residues long. CDR3 sequence reads: CASSPIEGISNSPLHF. CDR3 sequence (DNA): TGTGCCAGCAGTCCCATAGAGGGTATCTCTAATTCACCCCTCCACTTT.

This clone was found a few times. The chain combines TRBV6-1 with TRBJ2-7, with a tentative D call TRBD2 (5 bases). With 1 base removed from V and 3 bases from J, the gap between germline ends came to 7 bases. Germline V gives CDR1 MNHNS, CDR2 SASEGT. The CDR3 consists of 13 residues. The CDR3 here is CASSEGESYEQYF. The CDR3 DNA is TGTGCCAGCAGTGAAGGGGAGAGCTACGAGCAGTACTTC.

This sequence joins TRBV5-6 and TRBJ2-1; 10 nucleotides align to TRBD1. The CDR3 has 15 amino acids. V shed 0 bases and J 8 bases; nucleotides not matched to a gene: 5. CDR1 SGHDT and CDR2 YYEEEE come from the germline V gene. The CDR3 DNA follows: TGTGCCAGCAGCTTGGTGGGACAGGGGATCGATGAGCAGTTCTTC. Protein product: CASSLVGQGIDEQFF.

The CDR3 loop reads CATTGVFYTEAFF. The CDR3 region has the DNA TGTGCTACGACAGGGGTGTTCTACACTGAAGCTTTCTTT. The chain has TRBV28 and TRBJ1-1; 8 bases map to TRBD1. Germline V gene data show CDR1 as MDHEN and CDR2 as SYDVKM. The CDR3 is 13 amino acids. Full variable domain (rest looked up from reference TRBV28 and TRBJ1-1): DVKVTQSSRYLVKRTGEKVFLECVQDMDHENMFWYRQDPGLGLRLIYFSYDVKMKEKGDIPEGYSVSREKKERFSLILESASTNQTSMYLCATTGVFYTEAFFGQGTRLTVV.

The chain joins TRBV29-1 to TRBJ2-3; the match to TRBD2 covers 11 bases. CDR1 is SQVTM and CDR2 is ANQGSEA in the germline V gene. The length of the CDR3 is 15 residues. V was pared by 4 bases and J by 0 bases, with 3 bases of the junction left unmatched. The CDR3 reads CSVGGLAESTDTQYF. The DNA for the CDR3 is TGCAGCGTTGGGGGACTAGCGGAAAGCACAGATACGCAGTATTTT.

V gene TRBV25-1 combines with J gene TRBJ2-7; weak D call: TRBD2 (5 bases). The CDR3 is made up of 13 amino acids. Germline V gene data show CDR1 as MGHDK and CDR2 as SYGVNS. V lost 3 bases, J lost 4 bases, and 10 bases lay in between. The CDR3 DNA sequence: TGTGCCAGCAGTGATAATCGCGGGTACGAGCAGTACTTC. Protein product: CASSDNRGYEQYF.

The genes are TRBV19 and TRBJ1-5; possible D gene TRBD1, 5 bases. Deletions cut 3 bases from V and 7 bases from J, with 13 bases between. CDR3 length: 14 amino acids. CDR1 is LNHDA and CDR2 is SQIVND in the germline V gene (reference sequence). CDR3 sequence: CASSIAGLTQPQHF. The DNA for the CDR3 is TGTGCCAGTAGTATCGCAGGGCTAACACAGCCCCAGCATTTT.

The rearrangement joins TRBV13 to TRBJ2-7; D gene unclear. This CDR3 is built from 12 residues. Germline CDR1 and CDR2: PRHDT and FYEKMQ (reference sequence). Trimming stripped 0 bases from V and 4 bases from J, with 4 bases between. The CDR3 reads CASSLGQYEQYF. CDR3 DNA sequence: TGTGCCAGCAGCTTAGGGCAGTACGAGCAGTACTTC.

This chain links TRBV6-5 with TRBJ1-2, with 9 bases matching TRBD1. The length of the CDR3 is 15 residues. V shed 5 bases, J shed 4 bases, and the junction held 8 bases outside the gene matches. The germline V gene has CDR1 MNHEY and CDR2 SVGAGI. As DNA, the CDR3 is TGTGCCAGCAGTAAGCCGGGACAGGGCCTCTATGGCTACACCTTC. Protein: CASSKPGQGLYGYTF.

The chain joins TRBV6-6 to TRBJ1-5, with 8 bases identical to TRBD1. This CDR3 has 14 amino acids. The V segment lost 6 bases and the J segment 4 bases; nucleotides outside the gene matches: 5. Germline-derived CDR1 and CDR2 are MNHNY and SVGAGI (reference sequence). CDR3 protein: CASSWGQENQPQHF. In nucleotides, the CDR3 is TGTGCCAGCAGCTGGGGACAGGAGAATCAGCCCCAGCATTTT.

CDR3 region: CASSVGDRGEQYF. CDR3 in DNA: TGCGCCAGCAGTGTTGGGGACAGGGGCGAGCAGTACTTC. The gene calls are TRBV10-1 and TRBJ2-7; 10 nucleotides align to TRBD1. With V trimmed by 4 bases and J by 6 bases, 3 bases remained unmatched. Germline CDR1 reads WNHNN; CDR2 reads SYGVQD (reference sequence). This CDR3 is 13 amino acids long.

V gene TRBV4-3 combines with J gene TRBJ1-2; D gene ambiguous. The germline V gene has CDR1 LGHNA and CDR2 YSLEER. Trimming pared 0 bases from V and 8 bases from J, leaving 16 bases between. CDR3 size: 15 residues. This CDR3 is CASSQEERPASGYTF. The CDR3, as DNA: TGCGCCAGCAGCCAAGAAGAGCGTCCGGCGAGCGGCTACACCTTC.

The J gene is TRBJ2-4, the V gene TRBV19; D perhaps matches TRBD2 (6 bases). V lost 1 base and J lost 5, with 9 bases in between. CDR1 is LNHDA and CDR2 is SQIVND in the germline V gene (reference sequence). The CDR3 length is 14 residues. CDR3 in DNA: TGTGCCAGTAGTATAGGAGGAGGGCAAAACATTCAGTACTTC. Protein: CASSIGGGQNIQYF.

The rearrangement links TRBV5-4 to TRBJ2-1; TRBD1 might be the D (6 bases). The CDR3 runs to 15 residues. V was shortened by 0 bases and J by 6 bases, with 13 bases between the two germline ends. Germline-derived CDR1 and CDR2 are SGHNT and YYREEE (reference sequence). This CDR3 is CASSLDGQGFNEQFF. The CDR3, as DNA: TGTGCCAGCAGCTTGGACGGTCAGGGGTTCAATGAGCAGTTCTTC.

The rearrangement joins TRBV19 to TRBJ1-1; perhaps TRBD1 as D (6 bases). The CDR3 loop spans 13 amino acids. The germline V gene has CDR1 LNHDA and CDR2 SQIVND (reference sequence). Trimming cost V 6 bases and J 8 bases, with 16 bases left between them. Here the CDR3 DNA reads TGTGCCAGTAGCCGGACAGACGGTCTAGAAGCTTTCTTT. This codes for CASSRTDGLEAFF. Looking up the rest from reference TRBV19 and TRBJ1-1 gives the full variable domain: DGGITQSPKYLFRKEGQNVTLSCEQNLNHDAMYWYRQDPGQGLRLIYYSQIVNDFQKGDIAEGYSVSREKKESFPLTVTSAQKNPTAFYLCASSRTDGLEAFFGQGTRLTVV.

This chain joins TRBV28 and TRBJ2-2, with TRBD1 as a possible D gene (6 bases). Germline V CDR1 and CDR2: MDHEN, SYDVKM. This CDR3 has 16 amino acids. With 2 bases removed from V and 5 bases from J, the gap between germline ends came to 15 bases. The CDR3 DNA is TGTGCCAGCAGTTTAAGTGGGGGCCTTCGTACCGGGGAGCTGTTTTTT. This sequence encodes CASSLSGGLRTGELFF.

The rearrangement links TRBV11-2 to TRBJ1-4; 8 bases align to TRBD1. Germline V gives CDR1 SGHAT, CDR2 FQNNGV. The CDR3 length is 18 residues. V dropped 1 base and J dropped 0; count of bases not matched to a gene: 7. CDR3 protein: CASSLVGAGGPTNEKLFF. The CDR3 DNA reads as TGTGCCAGCAGCTTAGTCGGGGCAGGGGGCCCAACTAATGAAAAACTGTTTTTT.

In this sample, this clone turned up once. The chain has TRBV5-1 and TRBJ1-4; D may be TRBD1 (6 bases). CDR1 and CDR2 (germline): SGHRS, YFSETQ. V was shortened by 0 bases and J by 6 bases, with 12 bases between the two germline ends. The CDR3 is made up of 15 amino acids. The CDR3: CASSLEGRGDEKLFF. The CDR3 DNA sequence: TGCGCCAGCAGCTTGGAAGGCAGGGGAGATGAAAAACTGTTTTTT.

The chain links TRBV11-3 to TRBJ2-3, with TRBD2 matching 14 bases. The V gene's germline CDR1 is SGHNT and CDR2 YENEEA. V shed 3 bases, J shed 5 bases, and the junction held 7 bases outside the gene matches. The CDR3 sequence is 17 residues long. The CDR3 here is CASSFVTSGGARDTQYF. CDR3 sequence (DNA): TGTGCCAGCAGCTTTGTGACTAGCGGGGGGGCTCGAGATACGCAGTATTTT.

V and J are TRBV27 and TRBJ2-7; tentative D call: TRBD2 (5 bases). The CDR3 runs 18 residues. Trimming took off 3 bases at V and 2 bases at J, with 23 bases between the two ends. The germline gives CDR1 MNHEY, CDR2 SMNVEV (reference sequence). Written as DNA, the CDR3 is TGTGCCAGCAGTTTTTCATATACCCGAGGTCGGAGGCCCTACGAGCAGTACTTC. Translating it yields CASSFSYTRGRRPYEQYF.

This clone is a singleton in its sample. The CDR3 nucleotides read TGTGCCATCAGTGAGTTTAAACAGGGGGAGGGGATGAATGAGCAGTTCTTC. This sequence encodes CAISEFKQGEGMNEQFF. The rearrangement uses TRBV10-3 and TRBJ2-1, with a tentative D call TRBD1 (8 bases). The length of the CDR3 is 17 residues. Trimming took off 1 base at V and 7 bases at J, with 20 bases between the two ends. Germline lookup yields CDR1 ENHRY and CDR2 SYGVKD.

This clone was picked up a small number of times. The chain couples TRBV27 to TRBJ2-1; TRBD2 agrees at 12 bases. The CDR3 runs 15 residues. CDR1 and CDR2 (germline): MNHEY, SMNVEV (reference sequence). Trimming removed 2 bases from V and 4 bases from J; junction bases left unmatched: 0. CDR3 loop: CASSLGTSGYNEQFF. CDR3 DNA: TGTGCCAGCAGTTTAGGGACTAGCGGGTACAATGAGCAGTTCTTC.

V and J are TRBV28 and TRBJ1-2; 9 bases agree with TRBD1. The germline V gene encodes CDR1 MDHEN and CDR2 SYDVKM. Trimming cost V 10 bases and J 8 bases; bases outside gene matches: 5. This CDR3 is 11 amino acids long. In DNA, the CDR3 is TGTGCCACGGACAGGGGAGTCGGCTACACCTTC. Protein sequence: CATDRGVGYTF.

The chain has TRBV7-8 and TRBJ1-5; D might be TRBD1 (6 bases). Deletions cut 5 bases from V and 5 bases from J, with 19 bases between. The CDR3 spans 16 residues. Germline values: CDR1 SGHVS, CDR2 FQNEAQ. The CDR3 nucleotides read TGTGCCAGCAGCAAACAGGGCAGGGTGGGGTATCAGCCCCAGCATTTT. Translating it yields CASSKQGRVGYQPQHF. Complete variable domain (other parts from reference TRBV7-8 and TRBJ1-5): GAGVSQSPRYKVAKRGQDVALRCDPISGHVSLFWYQQALGQGPEFLTYFQNEAQLDKSGLPSDRFFAERPEGSVSTLKIQRTQQEDSAVYLCASSKQGRVGYQPQHFGDGTRLSIL.

The rearrangement links TRBV6-4 to TRBJ2-3; perhaps TRBD1 as D (5 bases). This CDR3 has 16 amino acids. Germline V gene data show CDR1 as MRHNA and CDR2 as SNTAGT. Trimming removed 6 bases at V and 7 bases at J, with 23 bases between. The CDR3 nucleotides read TGTGCCAGCAGGGGGCGTGAGGCCATCAGAAGCCATACGCAGTATTTT. Encoded protein: CASRGREAIRSHTQYF.

This clone was seen only a few times. The rearrangement links TRBV28 to TRBJ1-5; D unresolved. The germline V and J ends were trimmed by 1 base and 9 bases, with 10 bases remaining between them. CDR1 is MDHEN and CDR2 is SYDVKM in the germline V gene. The CDR3 has 13 amino acids. The CDR3 region has the DNA TGTGCCAGCAGTTTATACACAGCTACGCCCCAGCATTTT. This codes for CASSLYTATPQHF.

The rearrangement joins TRBV7-2 to TRBJ2-1; 7 bases are shared with TRBD1. Losses at the gene ends were 5 bases for V and 13 bases for J; bases not matched to a gene: 11. The CDR3 runs 13 residues. The V gene's germline CDR1 is SGHTA and CDR2 FQGNSA. CDR3 sequence reads: CASSPGQVSNQFF. The DNA for the CDR3 is TGTGCCAGCAGCCCCGGACAGGTATCAAACCAGTTCTTC.

The chain uses TRBV7-9 and TRBJ1-2; TRBD1 matches at 8 bases. This CDR3 is 15 amino acids long. The V gene's germline CDR1 is SEHNR and CDR2 FQNEAQ (reference sequence). The J segment lost 5 bases and the V segment lost 4 bases, leaving 9 bases of the junction unmatched. CDR3 nucleotide sequence: TGTGCCAGCAGCTCACGAGAGACAGGGGAATATGGCTACACCTTC. Its translation is CASSSRETGEYGYTF.